This T cell receptor beta chain was documented in a study of blood T cell repertoires in COVID-19. Study-level background: The United States, Italy and Spain were the sources of the acute and convalescent COVID-19 samples. T cells, B-cell-depleted T cells, or PBMCs provided the cDNA or gDNA that served as material.

The CDR3 extends over 19 amino acids. CDR1 is LNHDA and CDR2 is SQIVND in the germline V gene (reference sequence). V dropped 6 bases and J dropped 1; count of bases not matched to a gene: 15. Authors' analysis steps: Estimates of nucleated cell counts were drawn from the amplification of reference gene primers. TCRdb's copy holds only in-frame clones and misses some; the assay was immunoSEQ multiplex PCR. The V and J calls and clone size are taken from that table; D and trimming were inferred from the DNA. There are fewer than 15,000 clones in the sample; more than 65% occur only once, and approximately 40% lies in the top ten.

Sequenced sample: peripheral blood. The TCR sequence derives from a man older than 75 with acute or convalescent COVID-19. The chain combines TRBV19 with TRBJ1-2; TRBD1 matches at 12 bases. CDR3 bases: TGTGCCAGTAGATCCCTCGGGGGACAGGGGGCAAACAATAACTATGGCTACACCTTC. Translated: CASRSLGGQGANNNYGYTF.